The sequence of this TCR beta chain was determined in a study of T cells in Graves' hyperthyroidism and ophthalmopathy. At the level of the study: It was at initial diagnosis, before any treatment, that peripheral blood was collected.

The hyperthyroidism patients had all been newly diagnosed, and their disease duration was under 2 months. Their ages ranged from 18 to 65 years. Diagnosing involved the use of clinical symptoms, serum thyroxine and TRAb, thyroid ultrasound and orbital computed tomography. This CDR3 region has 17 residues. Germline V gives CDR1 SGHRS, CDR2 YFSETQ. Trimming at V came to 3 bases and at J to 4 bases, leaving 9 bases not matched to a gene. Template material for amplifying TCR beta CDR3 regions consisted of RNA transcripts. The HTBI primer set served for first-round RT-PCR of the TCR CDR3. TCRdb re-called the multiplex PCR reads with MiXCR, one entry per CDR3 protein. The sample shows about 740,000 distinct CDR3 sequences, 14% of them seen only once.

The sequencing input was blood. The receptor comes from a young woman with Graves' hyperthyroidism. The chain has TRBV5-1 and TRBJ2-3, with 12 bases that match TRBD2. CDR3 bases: TGCGCCAGCAGCTGGGGCAGGACTAGCGGGACGTCAGATACGCAGTATTTT. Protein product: CASSWGRTSGTSDTQYF. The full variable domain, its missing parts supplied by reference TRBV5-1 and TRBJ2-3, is KAGVTQTPRYLIKTRGQQVTLSCSPISGHRSVSWYQQTPGQGLQFLFEYFSETQRNKGNFPGRFSGRQFSNSRSEMNVSTLELGDSALYLCASSWGRTSGTSDTQYFGPGTRLTVL.